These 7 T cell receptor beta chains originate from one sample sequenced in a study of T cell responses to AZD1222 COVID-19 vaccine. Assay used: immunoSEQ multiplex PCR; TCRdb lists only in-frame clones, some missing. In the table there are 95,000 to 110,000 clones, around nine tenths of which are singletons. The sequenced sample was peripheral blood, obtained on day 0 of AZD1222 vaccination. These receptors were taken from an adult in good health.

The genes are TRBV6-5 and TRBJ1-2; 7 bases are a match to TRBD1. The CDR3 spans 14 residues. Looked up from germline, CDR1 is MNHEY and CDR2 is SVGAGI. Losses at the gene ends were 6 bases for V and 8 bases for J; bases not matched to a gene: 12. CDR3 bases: TGTGCCAGCAGCACACAGGGGACGGGATTGGGCTACACCTTC. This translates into CASSTQGTGLGYTF.

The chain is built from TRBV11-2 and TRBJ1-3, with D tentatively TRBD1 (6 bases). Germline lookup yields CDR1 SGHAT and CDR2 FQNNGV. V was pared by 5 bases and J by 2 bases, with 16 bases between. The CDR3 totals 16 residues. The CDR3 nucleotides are TGTGCCAGCAGCACTAGCAGGAGGGGGGCTGGAAACACCATATATTTT. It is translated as CASSTSRRGAGNTIYF.

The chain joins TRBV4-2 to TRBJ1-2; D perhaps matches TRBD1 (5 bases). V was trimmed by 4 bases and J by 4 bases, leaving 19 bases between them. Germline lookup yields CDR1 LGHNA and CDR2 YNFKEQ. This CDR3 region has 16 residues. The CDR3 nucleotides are TGTGCCAGCAGCCCTTGGACCTGGGGGGAGGGCTATGGCTACACCTTC. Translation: CASSPWTWGEGYGYTF.

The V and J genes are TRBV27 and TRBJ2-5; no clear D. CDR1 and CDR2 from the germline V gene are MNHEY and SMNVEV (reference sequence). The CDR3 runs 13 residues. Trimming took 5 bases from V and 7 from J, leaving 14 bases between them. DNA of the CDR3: TGTGCCAGCAGTACCGACTGGTGGGGGACCCAGTACTTC. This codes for CASSTDWWGTQYF.

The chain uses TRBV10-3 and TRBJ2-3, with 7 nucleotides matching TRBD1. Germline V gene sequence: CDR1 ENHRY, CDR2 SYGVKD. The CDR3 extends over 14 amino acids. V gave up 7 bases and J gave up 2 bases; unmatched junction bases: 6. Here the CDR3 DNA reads TGTGCCATCAACAGGGGTGAAGCCACAGATACGCAGTATTTT. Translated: CAINRGEATDTQYF.

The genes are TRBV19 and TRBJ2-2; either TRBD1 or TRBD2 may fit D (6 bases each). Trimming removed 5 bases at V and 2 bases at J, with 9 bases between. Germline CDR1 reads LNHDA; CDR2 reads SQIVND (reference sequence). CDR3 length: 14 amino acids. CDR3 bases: TGTGCCAGTAGTTCGGGGGCCAACACCGGGGAGCTGTTTTTT. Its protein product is CASSSGANTGELFF. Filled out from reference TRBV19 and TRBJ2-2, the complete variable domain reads DGGITQSPKYLFRKEGQNVTLSCEQNLNHDAMYWYRQDPGQGLRLIYYSQIVNDFQKGDIAEGYSVSREKKESFPLTVTSAQKNPTAFYLCASSSGANTGELFFGEGSRLTVL.

The CDR3 DNA is TGTGCCAGCAGCCGCGATGCCAAAAACATTCAGTACTTC. Translation: CASSRDAKNIQYF. V gene TRBV7-3 combines with J gene TRBJ2-4; D remains ambiguous. The CDR3 runs 13 residues. Germline lookup yields CDR1 SGHTA and CDR2 FQGTGA. V lost 5 bases to trimming and J lost 1 base, with 6 bases between them.